The clone carrying this T cell receptor (beta chain) showed up just a few times. Its antigen is not identified. This sample stems from a study of T-cell reconstitution after alpha-beta-depleted transplantation in children. Whole-study findings and limits: T-cell numbers and diversity, one year after transplant, stemmed largely from T cells that were newly produced.

A TCRbeta library incorporating unique molecular identifiers was prepared. In TCRdb, the PCR reads were re-called with MiXCR into one record per CDR3 protein. There are around 420,000 distinct CDR3 sequences in the sample; around 15% occur only once, and under 30% lies in the top ten. The input for sequencing was PBMCs, mostly from graft donor cells, taken 360 days after TCRalphabeta/CD19-depleted stem cell transplant. This receptor was taken from a boy in the first two years of life who had a stem cell transplant for Wiskott-Aldrich syndrome, so the T cells may come from the graft donor.

CDR3 residues: CASSQSYGRDADEQFF. CDR3 sequence (DNA): TGCGCCAGCAGTCAATCGTACGGGAGAGACGCCGATGAGCAGTTCTTC. The V gene is TRBV23-1, the J gene TRBJ2-1; maybe TRBD2 (6 bases). TRBV23-1 is given ORF status, its function remaining uncertain. The CDR3 is 16 residues long. The ends were cut back, 0 bases at V and 8 bases at J, with 17 bases in the middle.